These T cell receptor beta chains were read from a single sample in a study of blood T cells in healthy people across ages. One entry per CDR3 protein results from TCRdb running MiXCR on the 5' RACE reads. This table has 2 million or so distinct CDR3 sequences, roughly 52% appearing once. The specimen sequenced was blood. These receptors were obtained from a woman aged 40 to 50 in good health. The CDR3 runs from the conserved cysteine through the conserved F or W. Each record gives: D gene, clone size, J gene, CDR3 length, V gene, CDR3 protein, CDR3 DNA. D genes are given only for firm matches. Expanded clones are given a class, and other clones once, few, many or no size at all.

>-|-|TRBJ2-7|13|TRBV27
CASSFPTANEQYF
TGTGCCAGCAGTTTTCCGACCGCCAATGAGCAGTACTTC
>-|few|TRBJ2-7|14|TRBV15
CATSREGPGVEQYF
TGTGCCACCAGCAGAGAAGGGCCAGGGGTCGAGCAGTACTTC
>TRBD2|-|TRBJ2-3|16|TRBV11-1
CASSASLGGATDTQYF
TGTGCCAGCAGCGCCTCCCTCGGGGGGGCCACAGATACGCAGTATTTT
>TRBD1|-|TRBJ1-2|15|TRBV5-1
CASSHDRASDYGYTF
TGCGCCAGCAGCCACGACAGGGCCTCTGACTATGGCTACACCTTC
>TRBD2|-|TRBJ2-5|16|TRBV20-1
CSARATSTSGRETQYF
TGCAGTGCTAGAGCTACCTCGACTAGCGGGCGGGAGACCCAGTACTTC
>TRBD2|few|TRBJ2-3|16|TRBV7-3
CASSAPIAGGTDTQYF
TGTGCCAGCAGCGCGCCCATAGCGGGGGGAACAGATACGCAGTATTTT
>-|-|TRBJ2-3|14|TRBV7-2
CASSLARGTDTRYF
TGTGCCAGCAGCTTAGCGCGCGGGACAGATACGCGGTATTTT
>TRBD1|-|TRBJ2-7|16|TRBV10-3
CAISTGGQGASYEQYF
TGTGCCATCAGTACGGGGGGACAGGGGGCTTCCTACGAGCAGTACTTC
>-|-|TRBJ1-2|14|TRBV29-1
CSVASWGGNYGYTF
TGCAGCGTTGCCTCGTGGGGTGGGAACTATGGCTACACCTTC
>-|-|TRBJ1-5|18|TRBV15
CATSRVFSGSGVGQPQHF
TGTGCCACCAGCAGAGTCTTTTCGGGTTCAGGGGTAGGTCAGCCCCAGCATTTT
>-|-|TRBJ2-3|17|TRBV25-1
CASSEYYRGLASGAQYF
TGTGCCAGCAGTGAATACTACCGGGGGCTAGCGTCGGGGGCGCAGTATTTT
>-|-|TRBJ1-1|16|TRBV9
CASSVAPAWKETEAFF
TGTGCCAGCAGCGTAGCCCCCGCCTGGAAGGAGACTGAAGCTTTCTTT
>-|-|TRBJ2-1|14|TRBV7-3
CASSFGALDNEQFF
TGTGCCAGCAGCTTTGGAGCACTTGACAATGAGCAGTTCTTC
>TRBD1|-|TRBJ2-4|15|TRBV7-9
CASNSDRGSKNIQYF
TGTGCCAGCAACTCAGACAGGGGATCCAAAAACATTCAGTACTTC
>TRBD1|-|TRBJ2-5|17|TRBV3-1
CASSQEGTGGVQETQYF
TGTGCCAGCAGCCAAGAAGGAACAGGGGGTGTCCAAGAGACCCAGTACTTC
>-|-|TRBJ2-7|13|TRBV12-2
CASRRGVPGMQYF
TGTGCAAGTCGCCGAGGGGTGCCAGGGATGCAGTACTTC
>TRBD1|-|TRBJ1-6|15|TRBV20-1
CSAHGGTVYNSPLHF
TGCAGTGCACATGGTGGGACAGTCTATAATTCACCCCTCCACTTT
>-|-|TRBJ2-5|13|TRBV6-1
CASSELTLAQQYF
TGTGCCAGCAGTGAACTAACCTTGGCCCAGCAGTACTTC
>-|-|TRBJ1-1|14|TRBV25-1
CASSESLRNTEAFF
TGTGCCAGCAGTGAGTCGCTCCGTAACACTGAAGCTTTCTTT
>-|-|TRBJ2-1|16|TRBV7-2
CASSLVRGYSYNEQFF
TGTGCCAGCAGCTTAGTTCGGGGGTACTCCTACAATGAGCAGTTCTTC
>TRBD2|few|TRBJ2-7|20|TRBV4-2
CASSQDLSGTSGGSNYEQYF
TGTGCCAGCAGCCAAGATCTTTCTGGGACTAGCGGGGGATCCAACTACGAGCAGTACTTC
>-|-|TRBJ2-7|14|TRBV28
CASSLEAGVYEQYF
TGTGCCAGCAGTTTAGAAGCAGGGGTCTACGAGCAGTACTTC
>TRBD2|-|TRBJ2-1|18|TRBV28
CASSWVPSTSGANNEQFF
TGTGCCAGCAGTTGGGTACCATCGACTAGCGGGGCCAACAATGAGCAGTTCTTC
>-|-|TRBJ2-1|15|TRBV4-2
CASSQDLWGPNEQFF
TGTGCCAGCAGCCAAGATCTGTGGGGGCCGAATGAGCAGTTCTTC
>-|-|TRBJ2-5|12|TRBV10-3
CAINEQGETQYF
TGTGCCATCAATGAGCAGGGGGAGACCCAGTACTTC
>TRBD2|once|TRBJ2-3|16|TRBV4-3
CASSQDLGLASDTQYF
TGCGCCAGCAGCCAAGATCTAGGACTAGCCTCAGATACGCAGTATTTT
>-|few|TRBJ2-1|16|TRBV20-1
CSARDYSPGSYNEQFF
TGCAGTGCTAGAGACTACTCCCCAGGCTCCTACAATGAGCAGTTCTTC
>TRBD2|-|TRBJ2-1|15|TRBV7-2
CASSLQAGGGNEQFF
TGTGCCAGCAGCTTACAGGCGGGGGGGGGTAATGAGCAGTTCTTC
>TRBD1|-|TRBJ2-7|14|TRBV12-3/TRBV12-4
CASSLTGDLNEQYF
TGTGCCAGCAGTCTTACAGGGGATCTAAACGAGCAGTACTTC
>TRBD1|few|TRBJ2-7|14|TRBV27
CASRDRDSSYEQYF
TGTGCCAGCAGAGACCGGGACAGTTCCTACGAGCAGTACTTC
>-|-|TRBJ1-2|13|TRBV29-1
CSVVVRADYGYTF
TGCAGCGTTGTAGTCAGGGCAGACTATGGCTACACCTTC
>-|few|TRBJ2-3|13|TRBV12-3/TRBV12-4
CASSGSVLSTQYF
TGTGCCAGCAGCGGTTCCGTTCTCAGTACGCAGTATTTT
>TRBD2|few|TRBJ2-5|15|TRBV4-3
CASSPGTSGKETQYF
TGCGCCAGCAGCCCAGGGACTAGCGGGAAAGAGACCCAGTACTTC
>-|-|TRBJ2-1|16|TRBV7-2
CASSLLALDFYNEQFF
TGTGCCAGCAGCTTATTGGCCCTTGACTTCTACAATGAGCAGTTCTTC
>-|many|TRBJ2-3|13|TRBV7-2
CASSLGATDTQYF
TGTGCCAGCAGCTTAGGTGCCACAGATACGCAGTATTTT
>-|few|TRBJ1-2|15|TRBV4-3
CASSPGRPNYYGYTF
TGCGCCAGCAGCCCGGGACGGCCCAATTACTATGGCTACACCTTC
>-|-|TRBJ2-1|16|TRBV4-2
CASSQDPRSRYNEQFF
TGTGCCAGCAGCCAAGATCCCAGGAGCCGATACAATGAGCAGTTCTTC
>-|many|TRBJ2-3|14|TRBV5-1
CASSVGQTADTQYF
TGCGCCAGCAGCGTAGGACAGACGGCAGATACGCAGTATTTT
>TRBD2|-|TRBJ2-3|19|TRBV3-1
CASSLRGTSGGPLRDTQYF
TGTGCCAGCAGCCTAAGGGGAACTAGCGGGGGGCCCCTTCGGGATACGCAGTATTTT
>TRBD2|-|TRBJ2-1|18|TRBV9
CASSFGLAGGYTYNEQFF
TGTGCCAGCAGCTTCGGACTAGCGGGGGGTTACACCTACAATGAGCAGTTCTTC
>TRBD2|-|TRBJ2-1|17|TRBV4-3
CASSRRLAGGPSNEQFF
TGCGCCAGCAGCCGCCGACTAGCGGGCGGGCCCAGCAATGAGCAGTTCTTC
>-|few|TRBJ1-5|14|TRBV12-3/TRBV12-4
CASTQDGTTQPQHF
TGTGCCAGCACTCAAGATGGGACAACTCAGCCCCAGCATTTT
>-|-|TRBJ2-1|17|TRBV6-1
CASAPEGTPRLNNEQFF
TGTGCCAGCGCCCCCGAGGGGACACCGAGACTGAACAATGAGCAGTTCTTC
>-|few|TRBJ1-6|14|TRBV25-1
CASSLGGNGSPLHF
TGTGCCAGCAGTTTGGGAGGGAACGGTTCACCCCTCCACTTT
>-|many|TRBJ2-7|14|TRBV10-3
CAISEAQGSYEQYF
TGTGCCATCAGTGAGGCACAGGGATCCTACGAGCAGTACTTC
>-|-|TRBJ2-7|15|TRBV6-2/TRBV6-3
CASSYSYLGSYEQYF
TGTGCCAGCAGTTACTCGTACCTAGGGAGCTACGAGCAGTACTTC
>TRBD1|-|TRBJ1-6|17|TRBV9
CASSAEDRRGSNSPLHF
TGTGCCAGCAGCGCAGAGGACAGGAGGGGTTCCAATTCACCCCTCCACTTT
>TRBD1|-|TRBJ2-7|16|TRBV3-1
CASSPYRGHDQPEQYF
TGTGCCAGCAGCCCCTATAGGGGGCATGATCAACCCGAGCAGTACTTC
>TRBD1|few|TRBJ2-7|15|TRBV6-6
CASSEQGDARGEQYF
TGTGCCAGCAGCGAACAGGGGGACGCTCGTGGCGAGCAGTACTTC
>-|few|TRBJ2-6|12|TRBV20-1
CSYTSGANVLTF
TGCAGTTATACCTCTGGGGCCAACGTCCTGACTTTC
>-|few|TRBJ2-7|11|TRBV28
CASLGSYEQYF
TGTGCCAGCCTGGGGTCCTACGAGCAGTACTTC
>-|few|TRBJ1-4|16|TRBV20-1
CSAREPWGMSNEKLFF
TGCAGTGCTAGAGAACCGTGGGGGATGTCTAATGAAAAACTGTTTTTT
>TRBD2|few|TRBJ2-4|16|TRBV4-2
CASSQGHSGGENIQYF
TGTGCCAGCAGCCAAGGACATAGCGGGGGGGAAAACATTCAGTACTTC
>-|-|TRBJ1-2|15|TRBV2
CASSELAEAGGGYTF
TGTGCCAGCAGTGAACTAGCGGAGGCAGGAGGAGGCTACACCTTC
>TRBD1|few|TRBJ1-2|14|TRBV12-5
CASGLFGQGSGYTF
TGTGCTAGTGGTTTATTCGGACAGGGTAGTGGCTACACCTTC
>-|-|TRBJ1-5|13|TRBV7-2
CASSLDRSQPQHF
TGTGCCAGCAGCTTAGACAGGTCTCAGCCCCAGCATTTT
>TRBD2|-|TRBJ2-5|18|TRBV11-2
CASSSNRPGLAVQETQYF
TGTGCCAGCAGCTCAAATCGTCCGGGACTAGCGGTACAAGAGACCCAGTACTTC
>-|once|TRBJ1-1|13|TRBV5-1
CASSSEPYTEAFF
TGCGCCAGCAGCTCCGAACCTTACACTGAAGCTTTCTTT
>-|few|TRBJ2-5|12|TRBV7-2
CASSLFHETQYF
TGTGCCAGCAGCTTATTCCATGAGACCCAGTACTTC